The 9 T cell receptor beta chains listed next were all sequenced from one sample in a study of memory CD4+ T cells and cytomegalovirus serostatus. TCRdb's table, derived via immunoSEQ multiplex PCR, lists solely in-frame clones and lacks some. The repertoire consists of about 64,000 clones, with approximately 77% occurring once and the leading ten covering about 0.9%. Single viable CD3+CD4+CD8-CD45RO+ cells were sorted as the memory CD4+ T cells. Sequencing input: memory CD4+ T cells from blood. The receptors shown here come from an adult in good health and CMV-seronegative.

The V gene is TRBV27, the J gene TRBJ1-2; the match to TRBD1 covers 9 bases. The germline gives CDR1 MNHEY, CDR2 SMNVEV (reference sequence). This CDR3 region has 15 residues. J gave up 3 bases and V 3 bases, and 5 bases lay outside the gene matches. The CDR3 loop is CASSFSGQGDYGYTF. The CDR3 DNA reads TGTGCCAGCAGTTTCTCGGGACAGGGTGACTATGGCTACACCTTC.

This chain uses TRBV7-3 with TRBJ2-7; D unclear. Germline-derived CDR1 and CDR2 are SGHTA and FQGTGA. The CDR3 is 13 residues long. V was trimmed by 0 bases and J by 7 bases, leaving 10 bases between them. CDR3 nucleotide sequence: TGTGCCAGCAGCTTAACCCACGACGGTGAGCAGTACTTC. It is translated as CASSLTHDGEQYF.

This chain links TRBV7-3 with TRBJ2-7; D is unclear. V dropped 2 bases and J dropped 5 bases, with 10 bases sitting between them. The CDR3 is 13 residues long. Germline V CDR1 and CDR2: SGHTA, FQGTGA. CDR3: CASSLGPADEQYF. CDR3 coding DNA: TGTGCCAGCAGCTTAGGCCCTGCAGACGAGCAGTACTTC.

This clone was observed once. The chain uses TRBV7-8 and TRBJ1-2, with 9 bases aligning to TRBD1. Germline-derived CDR1 and CDR2 are SGHVS and FQNEAQ. V was clipped by 7 bases and J by 7 bases; unmatched bases: 4. This CDR3 is built from 12 residues. The CDR3 nucleotides are TGTGCCAGCAAAGGACAGGGGTGTGGCTACACCTTC. Translation gives CASKGQGCGYTF.

This sequence joins TRBV28 and TRBJ1-4; D ambiguous. The CDR3 loop spans 14 amino acids. The germline V gene has CDR1 MDHEN and CDR2 SYDVKM. V shed 8 bases and J shed 7 bases, with 17 bases lying between them. The DNA of the CDR3 is TGTGCCAGCCTCACGGGCGCTAACAGTGAAAAACTGTTTTTT. It specifies CASLTGANSEKLFF.

This clone counts as medium-sized (0.01 to 0.1%). DNA for the CDR3: TGTGCCAGCTCACGTGACGGAGCAACTAATGAAAAACTGTTTTTT. As protein: CASSRDGATNEKLFF. This chain uses TRBV18 with TRBJ1-4, with D hard to call. Germline loops: CDR1 KGHSH, CDR2 LQKENI. Trimming took off 4 bases at V and 0 bases at J, with 9 bases between the two ends. The CDR3 contains 15 residues.

This sequence joins TRBV11-2 and TRBJ1-1; D unclear. V was clipped by 1 base and J by 4 bases, with 10 bases between them. Germline-derived CDR1 and CDR2 are SGHAT and FQNNGV. CDR3 length: 14 residues. The CDR3 protein is CASSLGFQRTEAFF. DNA of the CDR3: TGTGCCAGCAGCTTAGGGTTTCAGCGCACTGAAGCTTTCTTT. The entire variable domain, with the rest obtained from reference TRBV11-2 and TRBJ1-1, is as follows: EAGVAQSPRYKIIEKRQSVAFWCNPISGHATLYWYQQILGQGPKLLIQFQNNGVVDDSQLPKDRFSAERLKGVDSTLKIQPAKLEDSAVYLCASSLGFQRTEAFFGQGTRLTVV.

The rearrangement links TRBV5-1 to TRBJ1-5; no reliable D call. The CDR3 loop spans 14 amino acids. Trimming removed 4 bases at V and 7 bases at J, with 15 bases between. Germline V gene lookup returns CDR1 SGHRS and CDR2 YFSETQ. CDR3: CASSPEGFLQPQHF. The CDR3 DNA reads as TGCGCCAGCAGCCCAGAGGGTTTCCTGCAGCCCCAGCATTTT.

The V and J genes are TRBV1 and TRBJ2-2; the table's D call, TRBD2, has no DNA check behind it. TRBV1 is labeled a pseudogene. The CDR3 spans 16 residues. The CDR3 spells CTSSHPLPRRTGELFF. The CDR3 region has the DNA TGCACCAGCAGCCACCCTTTGCCTCGTCGGACCGGGGAGCTGTTTTTT.